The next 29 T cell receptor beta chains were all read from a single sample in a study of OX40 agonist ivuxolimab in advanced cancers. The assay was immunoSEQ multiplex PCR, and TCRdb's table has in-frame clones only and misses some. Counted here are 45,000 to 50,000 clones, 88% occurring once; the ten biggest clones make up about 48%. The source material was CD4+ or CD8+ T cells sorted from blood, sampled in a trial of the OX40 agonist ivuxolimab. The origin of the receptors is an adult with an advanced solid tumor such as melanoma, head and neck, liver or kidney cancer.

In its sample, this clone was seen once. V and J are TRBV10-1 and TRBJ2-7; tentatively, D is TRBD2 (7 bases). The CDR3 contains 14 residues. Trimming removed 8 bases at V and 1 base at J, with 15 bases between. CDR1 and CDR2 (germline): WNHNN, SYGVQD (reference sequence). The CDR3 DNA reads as TGCGCCAGCGGCGGGGGCAGATCTTCCTACGAGCAGTACTTC. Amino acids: CASGGGRSSYEQYF.

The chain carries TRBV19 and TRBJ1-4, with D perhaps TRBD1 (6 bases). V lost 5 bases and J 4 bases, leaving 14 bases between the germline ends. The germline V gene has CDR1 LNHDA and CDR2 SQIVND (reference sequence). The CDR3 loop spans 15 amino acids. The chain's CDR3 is CASSPEGQINEKLFF. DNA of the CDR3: TGTGCCAGTAGTCCTGAAGGACAGATTAATGAAAAACTGTTTTTT.

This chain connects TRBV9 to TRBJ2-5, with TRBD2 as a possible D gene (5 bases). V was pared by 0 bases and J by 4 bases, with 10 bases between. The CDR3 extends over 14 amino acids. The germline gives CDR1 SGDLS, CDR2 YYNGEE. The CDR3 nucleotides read TGTGCCAGCAGCGTAGGAGCGGCAGCAGAGACCCAGTACTTC. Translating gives CASSVGAAAETQYF.

The DNA for the CDR3 is TGTGCCAGCAGTTTATATGGACAGGGGGTTTACAATGAGCAGTTCTTC. Translating it yields CASSLYGQGVYNEQFF. V usage is TRBV27 and J usage is TRBJ2-1; TRBD1 agrees at 10 bases. With V trimmed by 1 base and J by 4 bases, 4 bases remained unmatched. Germline V gene data show CDR1 as MNHEY and CDR2 as SMNVEV (reference sequence). The CDR3 is 16 residues long.

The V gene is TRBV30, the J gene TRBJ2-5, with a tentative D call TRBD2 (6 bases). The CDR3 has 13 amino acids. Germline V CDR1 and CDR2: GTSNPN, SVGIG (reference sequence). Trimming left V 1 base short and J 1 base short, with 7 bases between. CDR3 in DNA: TGTGCCTGGAGTGGGAGGGTCCAAGAGACCCAGTACTTC. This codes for CAWSGRVQETQYF.

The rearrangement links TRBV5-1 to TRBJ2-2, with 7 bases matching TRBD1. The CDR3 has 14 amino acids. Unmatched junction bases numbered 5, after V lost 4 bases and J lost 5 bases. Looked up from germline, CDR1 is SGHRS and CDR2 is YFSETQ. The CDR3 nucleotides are TGCGCCAGCAGCAGGACAGGTGGAACCGGGGAGCTGTTTTTT. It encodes CASSRTGGTGELFF.

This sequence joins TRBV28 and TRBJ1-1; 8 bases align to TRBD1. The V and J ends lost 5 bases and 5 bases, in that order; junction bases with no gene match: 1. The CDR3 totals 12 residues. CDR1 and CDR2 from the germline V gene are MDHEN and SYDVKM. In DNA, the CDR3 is TGTGCCAGCAGTACAGGGGGGACTGAAGCTTTCTTT. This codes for CASSTGGTEAFF.

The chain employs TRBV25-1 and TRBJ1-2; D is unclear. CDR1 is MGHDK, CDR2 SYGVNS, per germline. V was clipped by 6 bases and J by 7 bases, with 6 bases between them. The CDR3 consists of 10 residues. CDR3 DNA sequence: TGTGCCAGCAGCGGCAGTGGCTACACCTTC. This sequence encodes CASSGSGYTF.

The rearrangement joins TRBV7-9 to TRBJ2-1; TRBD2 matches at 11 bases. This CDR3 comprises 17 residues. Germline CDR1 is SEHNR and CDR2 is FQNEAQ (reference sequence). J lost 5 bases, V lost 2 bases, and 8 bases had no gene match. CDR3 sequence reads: CASSLTSGGSLDNEQFF. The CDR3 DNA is TGTGCCAGCAGCTTAACTAGCGGGGGTTCCTTGGACAATGAGCAGTTCTTC.

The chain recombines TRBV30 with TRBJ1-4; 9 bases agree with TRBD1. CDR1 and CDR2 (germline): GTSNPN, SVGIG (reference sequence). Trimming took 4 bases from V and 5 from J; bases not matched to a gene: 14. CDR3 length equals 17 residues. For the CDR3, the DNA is TGTGCCTGGACAGGACAGGGGTCTTCCTTCGTGAATGAAAAACTGTTTTTT. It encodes CAWTGQGSSFVNEKLFF. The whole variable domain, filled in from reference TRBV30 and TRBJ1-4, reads SQTIHQWPATLVQPVGSPLSLECTVEGTSNPNLYWYRQAAGRGLQLLFYSVGIGQISSEVPQNLSASRPQDRQFILSSKKLLLSDSGFYLCAWTGQGSSFVNEKLFFGSGTQLSVL.

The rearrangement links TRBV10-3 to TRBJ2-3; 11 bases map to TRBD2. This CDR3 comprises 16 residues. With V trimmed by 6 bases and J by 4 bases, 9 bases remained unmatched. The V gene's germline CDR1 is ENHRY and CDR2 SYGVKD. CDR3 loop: CAIRELAGGIPDTQYF. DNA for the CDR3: TGTGCCATCAGAGAGCTAGCGGGGGGAATCCCAGATACGCAGTATTTT.

The CDR3 is CASSLGQSSYNEQFF. As DNA, the CDR3 is TGCGCCAGCAGCTTGGGGCAGAGCTCCTACAATGAGCAGTTCTTC. The chain is built from TRBV5-1 and TRBJ2-1, with D uncertain. The CDR3 totals 15 residues. The germline V and J ends were trimmed by 0 bases and 0 bases, with 7 bases remaining between them. Germline lookup yields CDR1 SGHRS and CDR2 YFSETQ. Combining the CDR3 with reference TRBV5-1 and TRBJ2-1 gives the whole variable domain KAGVTQTPRYLIKTRGQQVTLSCSPISGHRSVSWYQQTPGQGLQFLFEYFSETQRNKGNFPGRFSGRQFSNSRSEMNVSTLELGDSALYLCASSLGQSSYNEQFFGPGTRLTVL.

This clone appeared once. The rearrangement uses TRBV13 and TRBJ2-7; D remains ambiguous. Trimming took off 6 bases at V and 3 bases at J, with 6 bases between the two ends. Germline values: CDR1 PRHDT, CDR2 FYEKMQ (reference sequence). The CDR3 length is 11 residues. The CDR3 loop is CASRRYYEQYF. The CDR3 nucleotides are TGTGCCAGCAGACGCTACTACGAGCAGTACTTC. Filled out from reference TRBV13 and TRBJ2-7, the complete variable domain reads AAGVIQSPRHLIKEKRETATLKCYPIPRHDTVYWYQQGPGQDPQFLISFYEKMQSDKGSIPDRFSAQQFSDYHSELNMSSLELGDSALYFCASRRYYEQYFGPGTRLTVT.

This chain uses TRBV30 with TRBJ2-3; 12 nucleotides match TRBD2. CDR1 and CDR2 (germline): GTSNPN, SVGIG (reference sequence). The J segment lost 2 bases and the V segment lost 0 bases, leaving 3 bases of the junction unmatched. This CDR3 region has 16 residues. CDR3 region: CAWSVGLAGHTDTQYF. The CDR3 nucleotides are TGTGCCTGGAGTGTGGGACTAGCGGGCCACACAGATACGCAGTATTTT.

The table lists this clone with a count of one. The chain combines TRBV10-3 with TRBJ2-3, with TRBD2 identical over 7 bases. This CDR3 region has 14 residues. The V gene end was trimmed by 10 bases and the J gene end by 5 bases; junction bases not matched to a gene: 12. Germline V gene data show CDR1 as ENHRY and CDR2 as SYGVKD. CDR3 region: CATSPGRDGDTQYF. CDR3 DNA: TGTGCCACTTCTCCGGGGAGGGATGGAGATACGCAGTATTTT.

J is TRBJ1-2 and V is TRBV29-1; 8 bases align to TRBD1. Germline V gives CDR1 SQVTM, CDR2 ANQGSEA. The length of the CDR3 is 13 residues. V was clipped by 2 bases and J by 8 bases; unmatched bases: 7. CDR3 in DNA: TGCAGCGTTGAAAGCCAGGGGGCTCCAGGCTACACCTTC. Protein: CSVESQGAPGYTF.

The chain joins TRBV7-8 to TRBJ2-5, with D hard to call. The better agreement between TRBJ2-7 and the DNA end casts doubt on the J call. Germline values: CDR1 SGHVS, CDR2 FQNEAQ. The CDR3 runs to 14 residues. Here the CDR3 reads CASSFADSSYEQYF. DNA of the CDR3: TGTGCCAGCAGCTTCGCGGATAGCTCCTACGAGCAGTACTTC.

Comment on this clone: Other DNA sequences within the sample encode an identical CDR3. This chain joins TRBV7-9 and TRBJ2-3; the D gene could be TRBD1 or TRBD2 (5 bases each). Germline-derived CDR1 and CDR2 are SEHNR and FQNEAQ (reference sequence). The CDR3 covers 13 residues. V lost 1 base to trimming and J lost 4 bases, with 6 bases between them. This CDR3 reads CASSLGGADTQYF. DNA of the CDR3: TGTGCCAGCAGCTTAGGAGGGGCAGATACGCAGTATTTT.

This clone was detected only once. The CDR3 region is CASSPDGANYGYTF. The CDR3, as DNA: TGTGCCAGCAGTCCCGACGGCGCTAACTATGGCTACACCTTC. This chain joins TRBV27 and TRBJ1-2, with D hard to call. Germline CDR1 reads MNHEY; CDR2 reads SMNVEV (reference sequence). The CDR3 sequence is 14 residues long. Trimming cost V 5 bases and J 0 bases, with 10 bases left between them.

The CDR3 reads CASRGENYGYTF. The CDR3, as DNA: TGTGCCAGCAGGGGAGAAAACTATGGCTACACCTTC. J is TRBJ1-2 and V is TRBV28, with unresolved D. The CDR3 has 12 residues. Germline V gene sequence: CDR1 MDHEN, CDR2 SYDVKM. V lost 6 bases and J 2 bases, leaving 7 bases between the germline ends.

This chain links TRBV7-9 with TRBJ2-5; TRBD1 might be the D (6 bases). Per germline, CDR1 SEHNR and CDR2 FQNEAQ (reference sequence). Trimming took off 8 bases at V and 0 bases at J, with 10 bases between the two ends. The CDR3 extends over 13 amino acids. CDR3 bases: TGTGCCAGCGGACAGCTCAACCAAGAGACCCAGTACTTC. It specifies CASGQLNQETQYF. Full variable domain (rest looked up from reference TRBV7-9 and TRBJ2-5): DTGVSQNPRHKITKRGQNVTFRCDPISEHNRLYWYRQTLGQGPEFLTYFQNEAQLEKSRLLSDRFSAERPKGSFSTLEIQRTEQGDSAMYLCASGQLNQETQYFGPGTRLLVL.

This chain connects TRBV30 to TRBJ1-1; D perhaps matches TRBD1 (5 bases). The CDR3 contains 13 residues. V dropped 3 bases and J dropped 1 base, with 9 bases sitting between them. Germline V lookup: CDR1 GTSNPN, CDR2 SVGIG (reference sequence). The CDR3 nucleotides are TGTGCCTGGAGGGCAGGGTGGAACACTGAAGCTTTCTTT. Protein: CAWRAGWNTEAFF.

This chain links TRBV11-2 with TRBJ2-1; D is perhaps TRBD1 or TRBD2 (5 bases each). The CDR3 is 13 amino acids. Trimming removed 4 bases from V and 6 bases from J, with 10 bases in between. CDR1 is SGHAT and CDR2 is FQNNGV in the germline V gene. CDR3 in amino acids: CASSSQRGNEQFF. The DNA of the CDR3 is TGTGCCAGCAGCTCCCAGAGGGGCAATGAGCAGTTCTTC.

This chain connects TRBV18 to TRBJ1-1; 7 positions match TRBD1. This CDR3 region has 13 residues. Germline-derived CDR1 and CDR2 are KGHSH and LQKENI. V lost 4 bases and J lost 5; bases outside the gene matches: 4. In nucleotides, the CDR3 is TGTGCCAGCTCACTTCAGGGGGATACTGAAGCTTTCTTT. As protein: CASSLQGDTEAFF.

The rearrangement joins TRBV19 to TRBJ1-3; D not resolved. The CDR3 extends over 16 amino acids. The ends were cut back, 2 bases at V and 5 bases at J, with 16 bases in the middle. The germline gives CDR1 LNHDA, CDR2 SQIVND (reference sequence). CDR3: CASSINAGGLRNTIYF. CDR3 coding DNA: TGTGCCAGTAGTATAAACGCTGGAGGGTTAAGAAACACCATATATTTT.

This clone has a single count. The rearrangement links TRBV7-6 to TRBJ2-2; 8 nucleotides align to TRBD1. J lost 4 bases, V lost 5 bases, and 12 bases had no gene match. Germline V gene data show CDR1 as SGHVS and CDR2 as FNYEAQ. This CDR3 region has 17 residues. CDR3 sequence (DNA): TGTGCCAGCAGCCGAGGACAGGGCAGCGATTTCACCGGGGAGCTGTTTTTT. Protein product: CASSRGQGSDFTGELFF.

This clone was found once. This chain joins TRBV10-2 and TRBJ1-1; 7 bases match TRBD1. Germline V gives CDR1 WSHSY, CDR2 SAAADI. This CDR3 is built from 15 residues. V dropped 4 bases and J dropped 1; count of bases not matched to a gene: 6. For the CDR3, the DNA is TGCGCCAGCAGTGGGATAAGGACAGGGAACACTGAAGCTTTCTTT. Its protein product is CASSGIRTGNTEAFF.

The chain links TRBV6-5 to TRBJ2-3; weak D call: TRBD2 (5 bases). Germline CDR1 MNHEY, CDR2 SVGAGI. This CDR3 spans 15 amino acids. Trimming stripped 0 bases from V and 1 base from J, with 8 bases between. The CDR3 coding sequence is TGTGCCAGCAGTTACTCGGGAGATGGCACAGATACGCAGTATTTT. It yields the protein CASSYSGDGTDTQYF.

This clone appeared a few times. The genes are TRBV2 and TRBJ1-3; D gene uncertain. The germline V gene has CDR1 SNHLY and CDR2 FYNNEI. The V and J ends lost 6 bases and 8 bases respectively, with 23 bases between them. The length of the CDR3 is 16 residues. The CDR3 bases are TGTGCCAGCAGGGAGAGATCAACCTTTCGCCGGGACACCATATATTTT. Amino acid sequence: CASRERSTFRRDTIYF.